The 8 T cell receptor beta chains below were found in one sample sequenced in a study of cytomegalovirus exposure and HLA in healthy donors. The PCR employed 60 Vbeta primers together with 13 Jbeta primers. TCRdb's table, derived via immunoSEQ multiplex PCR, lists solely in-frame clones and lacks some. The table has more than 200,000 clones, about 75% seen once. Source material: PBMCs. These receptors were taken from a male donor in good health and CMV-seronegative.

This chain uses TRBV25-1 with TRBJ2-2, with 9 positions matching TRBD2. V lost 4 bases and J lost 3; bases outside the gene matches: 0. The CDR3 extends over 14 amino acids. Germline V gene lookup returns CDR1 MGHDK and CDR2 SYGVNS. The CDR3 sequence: CASSGTSDTGELFF. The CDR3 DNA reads TGTGCCAGCAGTGGGACTAGCGACACCGGGGAGCTGTTTTTT.

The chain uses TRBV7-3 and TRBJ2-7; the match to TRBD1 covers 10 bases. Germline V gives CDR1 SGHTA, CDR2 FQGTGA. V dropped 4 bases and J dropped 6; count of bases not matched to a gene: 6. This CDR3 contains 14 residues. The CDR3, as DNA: TGTGCCAGCAGCTCCTCCGGGACAGGGGTCGAGCAGTACTTC. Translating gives CASSSSGTGVEQYF.

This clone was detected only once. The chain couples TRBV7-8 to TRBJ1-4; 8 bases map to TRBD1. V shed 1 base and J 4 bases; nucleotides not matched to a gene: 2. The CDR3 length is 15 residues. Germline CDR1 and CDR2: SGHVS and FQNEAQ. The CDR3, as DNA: TGTGCCAGCAGCTTAGTTACAGGGGGTAATGAAAAACTGTTTTTT. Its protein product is CASSLVTGGNEKLFF.

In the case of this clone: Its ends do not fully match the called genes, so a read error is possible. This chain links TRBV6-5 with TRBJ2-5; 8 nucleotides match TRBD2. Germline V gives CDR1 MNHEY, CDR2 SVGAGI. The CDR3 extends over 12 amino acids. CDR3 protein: CASSYSGLALDF. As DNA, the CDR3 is TGTGCCAGCAGTTATTCCGGACTAGCATTGGACTTC.

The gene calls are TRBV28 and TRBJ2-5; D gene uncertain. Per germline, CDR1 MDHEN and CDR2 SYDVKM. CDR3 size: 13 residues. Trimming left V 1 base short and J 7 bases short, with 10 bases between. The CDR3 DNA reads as TGTGCCAGCAGTTTATCCCCATCGCGGACCCAGTACTTC. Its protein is CASSLSPSRTQYF.

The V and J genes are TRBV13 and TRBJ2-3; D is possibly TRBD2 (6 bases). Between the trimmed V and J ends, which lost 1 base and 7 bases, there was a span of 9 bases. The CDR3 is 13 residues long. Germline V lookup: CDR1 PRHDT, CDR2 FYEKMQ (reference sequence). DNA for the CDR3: TGTGCCAGCAGCTTAGAGGGCGGGAATACGCAGTATTTT. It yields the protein CASSLEGGNTQYF.

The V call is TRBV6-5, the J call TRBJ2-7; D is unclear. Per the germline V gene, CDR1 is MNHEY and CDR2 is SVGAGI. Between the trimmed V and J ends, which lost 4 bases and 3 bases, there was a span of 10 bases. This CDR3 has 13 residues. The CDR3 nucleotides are TGTGCCAGCAGTTTGGTGACGGGCTACGAGCAGTACTTC. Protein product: CASSLVTGYEQYF.

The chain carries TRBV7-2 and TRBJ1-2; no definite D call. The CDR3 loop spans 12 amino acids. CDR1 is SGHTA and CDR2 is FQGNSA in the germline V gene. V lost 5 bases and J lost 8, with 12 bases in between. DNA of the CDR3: TGTGCCAGCAGCCCTGAGGGCTGGGGCTACACCTTC. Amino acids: CASSPEGWGYTF.